This T cell receptor (beta chain) appears in the sequencing data of a study of CD8 T cells in Susac syndrome. The study's findings and limits: Peak Susac CD8+ clonal expansion occurred in TEMRA cells and active patients.

Trimming took off 2 bases at V and 0 bases at J, with 12 bases between the two ends. Germline V gene sequence: CDR1 SGHTS, CDR2 YDEGEE. CDR3 length equals 15 residues. Concerning this clonotype itself: Its antigen is not known.

Random hexamers were used to reverse transcribe an amount of roughly 0.5 to 1 ug RNA. One entry per CDR3 protein, called by TCRdb with MiXCR from the immunoSEQ multiplex PCR reads. Here the sample spans some 130,000 distinct CDR3 sequences, about 95% being singletons. Purification of the CD8+ and CD4+ T cells relied on negative isolation, and TEMRA cells underwent FACS enrichment. Specimen: CD8+ T cells from PBMCs. The genes are TRBV5-8 and TRBJ2-7, with D possibly TRBD2 on 5 matching bases. This receptor was obtained from a human donor with Susac syndrome. The CDR3 DNA follows: TGTGCCAGCAGCTTTTCCGGACTCACCTCCTACGAGCAGTACTTC. It yields the protein CASSFSGLTSYEQYF.